The next 26 T cell receptor beta chains were all read from a single sample in a study of T cells after posttransplantation cyclophosphamide. Libraries were prepared by immunoSEQ multiplex PCR; TCRdb keeps only in-frame clonotypes and omits some of them. The table includes about 32,000 clones, about 91% detected once. Cells defined as naive were viable CD3+CD4+ or CD3+CD8+ and CCR7+CD45RA+CD45RO-CD95-CD27+CD28+. The specimen was naive CD4+ T cells sorted from blood. Receptor source: a young man in good health and a related stem cell transplant donor.

The genes are TRBV4-1 and TRBJ2-1, with D tentatively TRBD1 (7 bases). V shed 1 base and J shed 7 bases, with 14 bases lying between them. Germline V gene sequence: CDR1 MGHRA, CDR2 YSYEKL. This CDR3 spans 15 amino acids. CDR3 coding DNA: TGCGCCAGCAGCCAAGTTGAACAGGGGAGGAATGAGCAGTTCTTC. Translated, it gives CASSQVEQGRNEQFF.

V usage is TRBV13 and J usage is TRBJ1-6; D is ambiguous. CDR1 and CDR2 from the germline V gene are PRHDT and FYEKMQ (reference sequence). This CDR3 spans 14 amino acids. Trimming cost V 8 bases and J 8 bases, with 16 bases left between them. DNA of the CDR3: TGTGCCAGCCTCACCCGGGTTTTACATTCACCCCTCCACTTT. This encodes CASLTRVLHSPLHF.

The chain employs TRBV19 and TRBJ1-2, with 8 nucleotides matching TRBD1. CDR1 is LNHDA and CDR2 is SQIVND in the germline V gene (reference sequence). Losses at the gene ends were 4 bases for V and 5 bases for J; bases not matched to a gene: 9. The CDR3 sequence is 15 residues long. The CDR3 region has the DNA TGTGCCAGTAGTACGCCCCGAACAGGGGGATATGGCTACACCTTC. Residues: CASSTPRTGGYGYTF.

The V gene is TRBV5-4, the J gene TRBJ1-6; D is perhaps TRBD1 (5 bases). CDR3 size: 16 residues. V was trimmed by 4 bases and J by 4 bases, leaving 15 bases between them. Germline values: CDR1 SGHNT, CDR2 YYREEE (reference sequence). CDR3 sequence (DNA): TGTGCCAGCAGCCTCCTGCGTGGGGCGTATAATTCACCCCTCCACTTT. Translating it yields CASSLLRGAYNSPLHF.

This clone was recorded a few times. The chain carries TRBV6-5 and TRBJ2-7; TRBD1 is a possible D gene (6 bases). Trimming left V 4 bases short and J 3 bases short, with 10 bases between. Germline V gene data show CDR1 as MNHEY and CDR2 as SVGAGI. This CDR3 has 13 amino acids. CDR3 bases: TGTGCCAGCAGTTTAGCACAGGGCTACGAGCAGTACTTC. Translated: CASSLAQGYEQYF.

CDR3 loop: CASSTSTGLDGELFF. CDR3 sequence (DNA): TGTGCCAGCAGCACCTCGACAGGGTTGGACGGGGAGCTGTTTTTT. The chain is built from TRBV7-2 and TRBJ2-2; 7 bases are shared with TRBD1. Germline CDR1 and CDR2: SGHTA and FQGNSA. J was trimmed by 7 bases and V by 5 bases; bases with no gene match: 10. This CDR3 spans 15 amino acids.

The chain couples TRBV11-3 to TRBJ2-7, with a weak D call TRBD2 (5 bases). Germline V gene sequence: CDR1 SGHNT, CDR2 YENEEA. With 2 bases removed from V and 5 bases from J, the gap between germline ends came to 7 bases. The CDR3 is 12 amino acids. DNA of the CDR3: TGTGCCAGCAGCTTAAACGGGGACGAGCAGTACTTC. It yields the protein CASSLNGDEQYF.

The chain has TRBV7-3 and TRBJ2-2; TRBD2 agrees at 12 bases. This CDR3 comprises 16 residues. The trim removed 5 bases at V and 5 bases at J, leaving 6 bases unmatched. Germline V gene lookup returns CDR1 SGHTA and CDR2 FQGTGA. Here the CDR3 reads CASSQMTSGGTGELFF. The CDR3 DNA is TGTGCCAGCAGCCAAATGACTAGCGGGGGTACCGGGGAGCTGTTTTTT.

The chain employs TRBV5-1 and TRBJ1-6; D is perhaps TRBD1 (6 bases). CDR1 SGHRS and CDR2 YFSETQ come from the germline V gene. CDR3 size: 14 residues. V lost 4 bases, J lost 8 bases, and 13 bases lay in between. The CDR3 DNA reads TGCGCCAGCAGCATAAGGGGGGGGGATTCACCCCTCCACTTT. Encoded protein: CASSIRGGDSPLHF.

This chain connects TRBV4-1 to TRBJ2-7, with D perhaps matching TRBD2 (7 bases). This CDR3 spans 16 amino acids. V dropped 4 bases and J dropped 2 bases, with 18 bases sitting between them. The germline CDR1 and CDR2 sequences are MGHRA and YSYEKL. Written as DNA, the CDR3 is TGCGCCAGCAGCCCCGGAGGGGGGGGCAGTACCTACGAGCAGTACTTC. It codes for CASSPGGGGSTYEQYF.

The chain combines TRBV28 with TRBJ2-1; D remains unclear. V was pared by 6 bases and J by 8 bases, with 11 bases between. This CDR3 has 12 residues. Germline loops: CDR1 MDHEN, CDR2 SYDVKM. In nucleotides, the CDR3 is TGTGCCAGCAGGAACCTAATGGATGAGCAGTTCTTC. Translating it yields CASRNLMDEQFF.

This clone was seen just once. J is TRBJ2-3 and V is TRBV7-9; TRBD2 aligns across 13 bases. The CDR3 length is 16 residues. Germline CDR1 and CDR2: SEHNR and FQNEAQ (reference sequence). The V segment lost 5 bases and the J segment 10 bases; nucleotides outside the gene matches: 12. The CDR3 region is CASSPGLAGHEASQYF. Here the CDR3 DNA reads TGTGCCAGCAGCCCGGGACTAGCGGGGCATGAGGCGTCGCAGTATTTT.

The chain combines TRBV2 with TRBJ2-5, with 7 nucleotides matching TRBD2. Per germline, CDR1 SNHLY and CDR2 FYNNEI. V shed 11 bases and J 5 bases; nucleotides not matched to a gene: 23. The CDR3 has 17 amino acids. CDR3 sequence: CALKPGRGGNIPETQYF. As DNA, the CDR3 is TGTGCCCTCAAGCCGGGGCGCGGGGGAAACATTCCGGAGACCCAGTACTTC.

This chain connects TRBV2 to TRBJ1-1; D is unclear. V gave up 10 bases and J gave up 1 base, with 13 bases separating them. Germline values: CDR1 SNHLY, CDR2 FYNNEI. CDR3 length: 13 residues. The CDR3 sequence is CAIRLGRNTEAFF. In DNA, the CDR3 is TGTGCCATCCGACTGGGTCGGAACACTGAAGCTTTCTTT.

In this sample, this clone turned up once. This chain connects TRBV2 to TRBJ1-2; TRBD1 matches 11 bases. Germline V CDR1 and CDR2: SNHLY, FYNNEI. V trimming: 6 bases; J trimming: 2 bases; junction bases outside the gene matches: 2. The CDR3 consists of 14 residues. This CDR3 is CASSGDRGNYGYTF. The CDR3 DNA is TGTGCCAGCAGCGGGGACAGGGGGAACTATGGCTACACCTTC.

The chain couples TRBV2 to TRBJ1-2, with 7 positions matching TRBD1. This CDR3 has 12 amino acids. The germline gives CDR1 SNHLY, CDR2 FYNNEI. V shed 4 bases and J 8 bases; nucleotides not matched to a gene: 4. The CDR3 spells CASSVTGWGYTF. The CDR3 DNA reads TGTGCCAGCAGTGTGACAGGGTGGGGCTACACCTTC.

This clone was counted a single time. The chain couples TRBV5-8 to TRBJ2-3; D unresolved. The CDR3 sequence is 12 residues long. Trimming left V 1 base short and J 8 bases short, with 8 bases between. From germline, CDR1 is SGHTS and CDR2 YDEGEE. The CDR3 loop is CASSLFQVTQYF. In nucleotides, the CDR3 is TGTGCCAGCAGCTTGTTTCAGGTTACGCAGTATTTT.

The chain combines TRBV2 with TRBJ1-2; 9 bases fit TRBD1. The length of the CDR3 is 13 residues. Germline values: CDR1 SNHLY, CDR2 FYNNEI. V lost 7 bases to trimming and J lost 8 bases; unmatched junction nucleotides: 8. The CDR3 loop reads CASTYRTGEGYTF. In DNA, the CDR3 is TGTGCCAGCACCTATAGGACAGGGGAGGGCTACACCTTC. Combining the CDR3 with reference TRBV2 and TRBJ1-2 gives the whole variable domain EPEVTQTPSHQVTQMGQEVILRCVPISNHLYFYWYRQILGQKVEFLVSFYNNEISEKSEIFDDQFSVERPDGSNFTLKIRSTKLEDSAMYFCASTYRTGEGYTFGSGTRLTVV.

The chain carries TRBV19 and TRBJ1-5; no clear D. This CDR3 spans 14 amino acids. The germline V and J ends were trimmed by 1 base and 5 bases, with 9 bases remaining between them. Germline values: CDR1 LNHDA, CDR2 SQIVND (reference sequence). The CDR3 bases are TGTGCCAGTAGTATAGCGGTTAAAGATCAGCCCCAGCATTTT. Its translation: CASSIAVKDQPQHF.

The gene calls are TRBV27 and TRBJ1-5; D is perhaps TRBD1 (6 bases). This CDR3 region has 15 residues. From germline, CDR1 is MNHEY and CDR2 SMNVEV (reference sequence). The V end lost 6 bases, the J end lost 0 bases, and 12 bases lay between the germline ends. The CDR3 DNA reads as TGTGCCAGCAGCGTTGGGGGACATAGCAATCAGCCCCAGCATTTT. It is translated as CASSVGGHSNQPQHF.

The chain employs TRBV4-1 and TRBJ2-3; the match to TRBD2 covers 8 bases. The J segment lost 2 bases and the V segment lost 7 bases, leaving 11 bases of the junction unmatched. Per the germline V gene, CDR1 is MGHRA and CDR2 is YSYEKL. The length of the CDR3 is 16 residues. CDR3 region: CASTPGAGAYTDTQYF. CDR3 bases: TGCGCCAGCACTCCCGGAGCGGGGGCGTACACAGATACGCAGTATTTT.

The rearrangement uses TRBV18 and TRBJ1-6, with TRBD1 as a possible D gene (6 bases). Germline lookup yields CDR1 KGHSH and CDR2 LQKENI. This CDR3 is built from 13 residues. V lost 5 bases to trimming and J lost 8 bases, with 10 bases between them. The CDR3 DNA sequence: TGTGCCAGCTCATCAAGACAGGATTCACCCCTCCACTTT. Protein product: CASSSRQDSPLHF.

The V and J genes are TRBV2 and TRBJ1-1; a weak D match, TRBD1 (5 bases). There are 13 residues in the CDR3. Trimming removed 6 bases from V and 1 base from J, with 9 bases in between. CDR1 and CDR2 (germline): SNHLY, FYNNEI. CDR3: CASSVGQNTEAFF. The CDR3 DNA is TGTGCCAGCAGCGTCGGACAGAACACTGAAGCTTTCTTT.

This chain links TRBV7-9 with TRBJ1-1; D unresolved. Germline V CDR1 and CDR2: SEHNR, FQNEAQ (reference sequence). The CDR3 is 13 amino acids. V dropped 5 bases and J dropped 0 bases, with 7 bases sitting between them. The DNA of the CDR3 is TGTGCCAGCAGCGCTAGAATGAACACTGAAGCTTTCTTT. It yields the protein CASSARMNTEAFF. Looking up the rest from reference TRBV7-9 and TRBJ1-1 gives the full variable domain: DTGVSQNPRHKITKRGQNVTFRCDPISEHNRLYWYRQTLGQGPEFLTYFQNEAQLEKSRLLSDRFSAERPKGSFSTLEIQRTEQGDSAMYLCASSARMNTEAFFGQGTRLTVV.

This clone was seen a handful of times. The rearrangement joins TRBV19 to TRBJ1-4, with no clear D. V was trimmed by 3 bases and J by 3 bases, leaving 8 bases between them. This CDR3 has 14 residues. CDR1 and CDR2 from the germline V gene are LNHDA and SQIVND (reference sequence). In nucleotides, the CDR3 is TGTGCCAGTAGTATTACCGAGCCTAATGAAAAACTGTTTTTT. This encodes CASSITEPNEKLFF.

Here the CDR3 DNA reads TGCGCCAGCAGCACCGGACAGGGAAACGGGGAGCTGTTTTTT. It encodes CASSTGQGNGELFF. This chain joins TRBV5-1 and TRBJ2-2; TRBD1 matches at 8 bases. Germline CDR1 SGHRS, CDR2 YFSETQ. V lost 4 bases to trimming and J lost 7 bases; unmatched junction nucleotides: 6. The CDR3 spans 14 residues.